A selection of T cell receptor beta chains follows, all from one sample in a study of blood T cell repertoires in COVID-19. Assay used: immunoSEQ multiplex PCR; TCRdb lists only in-frame clones, some missing. The sample shows over 60,000 clones, approximately 80% of them seen only once. Sequenced input: peripheral blood. These receptors all come from a man in his 60s with COVID-19, enrolled during active disease. CDR3s include the opening cysteine and the closing phenylalanine or tryptophan. The order of the fields is D gene, V gene, CDR3 protein. D genes are given only for firm matches.

D gene: NA; V gene: TRBV15; CDR3 protein: CATSKGGGSTDTQYF
D gene: NA; V gene: TRBV11-2; CDR3 protein: CASSLFGSTTDTQYF
D gene: TRBD1; V gene: TRBV18; CDR3 protein: CASSATGGHEQYF
D gene: NA; V gene: TRBV2; CDR3 protein: CASTRGRIDTDTQYF
D gene: NA; V gene: TRBV15; CDR3 protein: CATSRDGRSQYF
D gene: NA; V gene: TRBV5-1; CDR3 protein: CASSVTTDTQYF
D gene: TRBD2; V gene: TRBV5-1; CDR3 protein: CASSLALAGVYNEQFF
D gene: TRBD1; V gene: TRBV5-1; CDR3 protein: CASSLRTGNTEAFF
D gene: NA; V gene: TRBV11-2; CDR3 protein: CASSLQGTLNTEAFF
D gene: NA; V gene: TRBV29-1; CDR3 protein: CSTLTGYNEQFF
D gene: NA; V gene: TRBV6-1; CDR3 protein: CASSERGSAGAEAFF
D gene: TRBD2; V gene: TRBV24-1; CDR3 protein: CATSDPGGGDYNEQFF
D gene: NA; V gene: TRBV9; CDR3 protein: CASSVASLGGLGSTEAFF
D gene: NA; V gene: TRBV2; CDR3 protein: CASSGQTRDGYTF
D gene: NA; V gene: TRBV28; CDR3 protein: CASSLQAYGYTF
D gene: NA; V gene: TRBV19; CDR3 protein: CASSPDTTSYEQYF